Shown below are 16 T cell receptor beta chains from a single sample sequenced in a study of monozygotic twins with inflammatory bowel disease. With the 5' RACE reads reprocessed, TCRdb shows one record per CDR3 protein and no DNA. The sample table includes around 150,000 distinct CDR3 sequences. The material sequenced was blood. The receptor source for this set is a human donor with ulcerative colitis or Crohn's disease, or a healthy co-twin of an affected twin (not recorded which).

V gene TRBV18 combines with J gene TRBJ1-5; the TRBD1 assignment by TCRdb is unverifiable without DNA. The CDR3 contains 16 residues. Looked up from germline, CDR1 is KGHSH and CDR2 is LQKENI. The CDR3 region is CASSERGERLDQPQHF. The full variable domain, rest sourced from reference TRBV18 and TRBJ1-5, is NAGVMQNPRHLVRRRGQEARLRCSPMKGHSHVYWYRQLPEEGLKFMVYLQKENIIDESGMPKERFSAEFPKEGPSILRIQQVVRGDSAAYFCASSERGERLDQPQHFGDGTRLSIL.

This CDR3 is CASSGQGASTDTQYF. The rearrangement joins TRBV5-1 to TRBJ2-3; there is no DNA to check the TCRdb D call of TRBD1. Germline CDR1 reads SGHRS; CDR2 reads YFSETQ. This CDR3 spans 15 amino acids.

The chain recombines TRBV5-1 with TRBJ2-1; no DNA is available, so the TRBD2 call from TCRdb remains unchecked. The V gene's germline CDR1 is SGHRS and CDR2 YFSETQ. CDR3 length: 14 residues. The CDR3 region is CASSGLAGLEHQFF.

The CDR3 loop reads CASSFWGRGEKLFF. This rearrangement joins TRBV12-3 or TRBV12-4 to TRBJ1-4; TCRdb proposes TRBD1, but this gene call is untestable without DNA. The CDR3 loop spans 14 amino acids.

The V call is TRBV9, the J call TRBJ2-3; TCRdb names TRBD2, which stays unverified in the absence of DNA. CDR1 is SGDLS and CDR2 is YYNGEE in the germline V gene. The CDR3 consists of 13 residues. The CDR3 protein is CASSPALTDTQYF. Full variable domain (rest looked up from reference TRBV9 and TRBJ2-3): DSGVTQTPKHLITATGQRVTLRCSPRSGDLSVYWYQQSLDQGLQFLIQYYNGEERAKGNILERFSAQQFPDLHSELNLSSLELGDSALYFCASSPALTDTQYFGPGTRLTVL.

The rearrangement joins TRBV10-3 to TRBJ2-1. The CDR3 consists of 14 residues. Germline V CDR1 and CDR2: ENHRY, SYGVKD. The CDR3: CAIRERDSYNEQFF.

The chain has TRBV13 and TRBJ2-1; TCRdb proposes TRBD2, but this gene call is untestable without DNA. This CDR3 spans 13 amino acids. Germline V gene sequence: CDR1 PRHDT, CDR2 FYEKMQ (reference sequence). The CDR3: CASSLAGGHEQFF.

The gene calls are TRBV4-3 and TRBJ2-6; without DNA, the TCRdb call of TRBD2 cannot be checked. This CDR3 is built from 16 residues. From germline, CDR1 is LGHNA and CDR2 YSLEER. CDR3 in amino acids: CASSQDTASGANVLTF.

V is TRBV10-3 and J is TRBJ2-1; TCRdb calls TRBD2, which cannot be checked without DNA. The CDR3 loop spans 16 amino acids. Germline V gene sequence: CDR1 ENHRY, CDR2 SYGVKD. The CDR3 region is CAITPRREVSDNEQFF.

The rearrangement joins TRBV29-1 to TRBJ2-1. The CDR3 runs 11 residues. Per germline, CDR1 SQVTM and CDR2 ANQGSEA. This chain's CDR3 is CSLGSSVEQFF.

V gene TRBV5-6 combines with J gene TRBJ1-4; as DNA is missing, the TRBD1 call by TCRdb cannot be tested. In germline, CDR1 is SGHDT, CDR2 YYEEEE. The length of the CDR3 is 14 residues. The CDR3 reads CASSSLTGGEKLFF.

The rearrangement uses TRBV6-5 and TRBJ2-2; TCRdb indicates TRBD2, and absent DNA this call remains unverified. The CDR3 is 13 amino acids. Germline V gives CDR1 MNHEY, CDR2 SVGAGI. The CDR3 loop reads CASRNRGTGELFF.

The chain carries TRBV15 and TRBJ2-1; TCRdb's assignment of TRBD1 cannot be checked, as there is no DNA. This CDR3 has 16 residues. The germline CDR1 and CDR2 sequences are LNHNV and YYDKDF (reference sequence). The chain's CDR3 is CATSRDEGTRYNEQFF. Together with reference TRBV15 and TRBJ2-1, the CDR3 gives the full variable domain: DAMVIQNPRYQVTQFGKPVTLSCSQTLNHNVMYWYQQKSSQAPKLLFHYYDKDFNNEADTPDNFQSRRPNTSFCFLDIRSPGLGDTAMYLCATSRDEGTRYNEQFFGPGTRLTVL.

This chain uses TRBV7-9 with TRBJ1-1; the TCRdb D gene call, TRBD1, has no DNA to confirm it. The CDR3 totals 14 residues. Germline V gives CDR1 SEHNR, CDR2 FQNEAQ (reference sequence). The CDR3 protein is CASSLTGGGTEAFF.

The V call is TRBV6-1, the J call TRBJ1-2. The length of the CDR3 is 13 residues. Germline V CDR1 and CDR2: MNHNS, SASEGT. The CDR3 here is CANLNAANYGYTF.

This chain joins TRBV11-2 and TRBJ2-7; the TCRdb call, TRBD2, lacks DNA for checking. CDR1 is SGHAT, CDR2 FQNNGV, per germline. This CDR3 region has 14 residues. CDR3 region: CASSFGTARSEQYF.